Listed below are T cell receptor beta chains from one sample, sequenced in a study of blood T cell repertoires in COVID-19. TCRdb's copy holds only in-frame clones and misses some; the assay was immunoSEQ multiplex PCR. The table records some 450,000 clones, around 90% of them present only once. The sample comprised peripheral blood. Receptors originate from a man aged 18-30 years with COVID-19, enrolled during active disease. CDR3s include the opening cysteine and the closing phenylalanine or tryptophan. D genes are given only for firm matches. Clone size appears in some rows only: once, few, many, or a class for an expanded clone.

>TRBD1|-|TRBV30|TRBJ1-1
CAGDRDVGTEAFF
TGTGCCGGAGACAGGGACGTGGGGACTGAAGCTTTCTTT
>-|-|TRBV11-2|TRBJ2-5
CASSWSPGEVETQYF
TGTGCCAGCAGCTGGTCACCGGGGGAGGTTGAGACCCAGTACTTC
>-|-|TRBV27|TRBJ1-2
CASSFQGQNGYTF
TGTGCCAGCAGTTTTCAGGGCCAGAATGGCTACACCTTC
>TRBD1|-|TRBV30|TRBJ2-3
CAWRRGIGTAADTQYF
TGTGCCTGGCGTAGAGGGATCGGGACAGCGGCGGATACGCAGTATTTT
>TRBD1|-|TRBV29-1|TRBJ1-4
CSVGQGNTNEKLFF
TGCAGCGTTGGACAGGGGAACACTAATGAAAAACTGTTTTTT
>-|-|TRBV7-9|TRBJ1-4
CASSLAQGLDEKLFF
TGTGCCAGCAGCTTAGCGCAGGGGCTGGATGAAAAACTGTTTTTT
>-|-|TRBV27|TRBJ1-1
CASKQMNTEAFF
TGTGCCAGCAAACAGATGAACACTGAAGCTTTCTTT
>-|-|TRBV24-1|TRBJ2-1
CATSDPWTNEQFF
TGTGCCACCAGTGACCCCTGGACTAATGAGCAGTTCTTC
>-|once|TRBV6-5|TRBJ2-2
CASRSGDTGELFF
TGTGCCAGCAGGTCAGGGGACACCGGGGAGCTGTTTTTT
>-|-|TRBV3-1/TRBV3-2|TRBJ2-3
CASSQTRGTQTDTQYF
TGTGCCAGCAGCCAAACCCGGGGGACCCAAACAGATACGCAGTATTTT
>TRBD1|-|TRBV19|TRBJ1-5
CASSIGTGLIVNQPQHF
TGTGCCAGTAGTATCGGGACAGGGTTGATCGTGAATCAGCCCCAGCATTTT
>-|once|TRBV6-6|TRBJ1-4
CASRDRTAHEKLFF
TGTGCCAGCAGGGATCGGACAGCACATGAAAAACTGTTTTTT
>-|-|TRBV2|TRBJ1-4
CASSSRHSTNEKLFF
TGTGCCAGCAGTTCGAGACATTCAACTAATGAAAAACTGTTTTTT
>-|-|TRBV7-2|TRBJ1-2
CASSLGSTPADSTHKTF
TGTGCCAGCAGCTTGGGCTCTACCCCTGCCGACAGCACCCATAAGACCTTC
>-|-|TRBV6-5|TRBJ1-2
CASSLLAGAGGYTF
TGTGCCAGCAGCCTATTGGCAGGGGCTGGCGGCTACACCTTC
>-|-|TRBV3-1/TRBV3-2|TRBJ2-2
CASSPHGRGATGELFF
TGTGCCAGCAGCCCGCATGGGAGGGGGGCCACCGGGGAGCTGTTTTTT
>TRBD1|-|TRBV10-1|TRBJ1-2
CASSGLGPDREPPGYTF
TGCGCCAGCAGTGGTCTTGGCCCGGACAGGGAACCCCCTGGCTACACCTTC
>-|-|TRBV27|TRBJ2-6
CASSNRVSSGANVLTF
TGTGCCAGTAGTAATCGTGTCAGCTCTGGGGCCAACGTCCTGACTTTC
>TRBD1|-|TRBV6-5|TRBJ2-7
CASGPGQTYEQYF
TGTGCCAGCGGTCCGGGACAGACCTACGAGCAGTACTTC
>-|-|TRBV18|TRBJ1-3
CASSLRTADEAAIYF
TGTGCCAGCTCACTCCGGACGGCCGACGAAGCGGCCATATATTTT
>TRBD1|-|TRBV6-5|TRBJ2-1
CASSIPGQYNEQFF
TGTGCCAGCAGCATTCCGGGACAGTACAATGAGCAGTTCTTC
>TRBD2|-|TRBV19|TRBJ2-3
CASSIYPSGGAGDTQYF
TGTGCCAGTAGTATATACCCTAGCGGGGGGGCCGGAGATACGCAGTATTTT
>TRBD1|-|TRBV27|TRBJ1-3
CASSLSTGSGNTIYF
TGTGCCAGCAGTTTATCGACAGGGTCTGGAAACACCATATATTTT
>TRBD1|-|TRBV4-1|TRBJ2-4
CASSPGQGVAKNIQYF
TGCGCCAGCAGTCCCGGGCAGGGGGTCGCCAAAAACATTCAGTACTTC
>-|once|TRBV7-8|TRBJ1-5
CASSLNRVQNNQPQHF
TGTGCCAGCAGCTTAAATCGAGTACAGAACAATCAGCCCCAGCATTTT
>-|once|TRBV27|TRBJ1-1
CATGRYGEAFF
TGTGCCACCGGCCGATACGGGGAAGCTTTCTTT
>-|-|TRBV5-1|TRBJ2-7
CASSLAPGTSYEQYF
TGCGCCAGCAGCTTGGCTCCCGGGACAAGTTACGAGCAGTACTTC
>TRBD1|-|TRBV7-9|TRBJ1-6
CASSLDRDRGDSPLHF
TGTGCCAGCAGCCTCGACCGGGACAGGGGGGACTCACCCCTCCACTTT
>TRBD2|once|TRBV7-9|TRBJ2-7
CASSSLAGTYEQYF
TGTGCCAGCAGCTCACTAGCGGGAACCTACGAGCAGTACTTC
>-|-|TRBV12-3/TRBV12-4|TRBJ2-7
CASSSQPYEQYF
TGTGCCAGCAGTTCACAACCCTACGAGCAGTACTTC
>-|once|TRBV7-9|TRBJ2-2
CASSLSAGEHTGELFF
TGTGCCAGCAGCTTATCGGCAGGGGAGCACACCGGGGAGCTGTTTTTT
>-|-|TRBV7-2|TRBJ2-3
CASKGGRTDTQYF
TGTGCCAGCAAGGGAGGCCGCACAGATACGCAGTATTTT
>TRBD1|-|TRBV29-1|TRBJ1-1
CSVVKDRKDEAFF
TGCAGCGTTGTAAAGGACAGGAAAGATGAAGCTTTCTTT
>TRBD1|-|TRBV11-3|TRBJ2-3
CASRTGGRSTDTQYF
TGTGCCAGCAGGACAGGGGGAAGGAGCACAGATACGCAGTATTTT
>-|-|TRBV11-3|TRBJ1-1
CASSMDSMNTEAFF
TGTGCCAGCAGCATGGACAGCATGAACACTGAAGCTTTCTTT
>-|-|TRBV6-5|TRBJ2-5
CASEWDRGETQYF
TGTGCCAGTGAGTGGGACCGGGGGGAGACCCAGTACTTC
>TRBD2|-|TRBV5-1|TRBJ2-5
CASSPGLGQETQYF
TGCGCCAGCAGCCCCGGACTAGGTCAAGAGACCCAGTACTTC
>-|-|TRBV14|TRBJ1-2
CASSQRGRGASGPNYGYTF
TGTGCCAGCAGCCAACGAGGGCGCGGCGCATCGGGTCCTAACTATGGCTACACCTTC
>-|few|TRBV19|TRBJ2-7
CASSTRLSRSSYEQYF
TGTGCCAGTAGTACCCGACTTTCCCGGAGCTCCTACGAGCAGTACTTC
>TRBD1|-|TRBV11-2|TRBJ2-5
CASSFSGGEETQYF
TGTGCCAGCAGCTTTTCAGGGGGAGAAGAGACCCAGTACTTC
>TRBD1|-|TRBV11-3|TRBJ1-3
CASSPGQASDAGNTIYF
TGTGCCAGCAGCCCCGGACAGGCTAGCGACGCTGGAAACACCATATATTTT
>TRBD1|-|TRBV6-1|TRBJ1-2
CASIEPSTGEDYGYTF
TGTGCCAGCATTGAGCCCTCGACAGGGGAGGACTATGGCTACACCTTC
>TRBD1|-|TRBV5-6|TRBJ1-3
CASSSWTGLRYGNTIYF
TGTGCCAGCAGCTCATGGACAGGCCTCAGATATGGAAACACCATATATTTT
>TRBD2|-|TRBV5-4|TRBJ2-7
CASSLAGDLSYEQYF
TGTGCCAGCAGCTTAGCGGGAGACCTCTCCTACGAGCAGTACTTC
>TRBD1|-|TRBV11-3|TRBJ1-2
CASSQIQGLGYTF
TGTGCCAGCAGCCAAATACAGGGGTTGGGCTACACCTTC
>TRBD1|once|TRBV3-1/TRBV3-2|TRBJ1-2
CASSQAEGTGTYGYTF
TGTGCCAGCAGCCAAGCCGAAGGGACAGGGACCTATGGCTACACCTTC
>-|-|TRBV19|TRBJ1-1
CASSIPGGANTEAFF
TGTGCCAGTAGTATTCCGGGGGGCGCGAACACTGAAGCTTTCTTT
>-|-|TRBV19|TRBJ2-7
CASSIGTAYEQYF
TGTGCCAGTAGTATAGGGACAGCCTACGAGCAGTACTTC
>TRBD1|-|TRBV19|TRBJ1-2
CASSIDQTGRGYTF
TGTGCCAGTAGTATAGATCAGACAGGGCGAGGCTACACCTTC
>TRBD1|-|TRBV2|TRBJ2-2
CASTGQVLDTGELFF
TGTGCCAGCACTGGACAGGTTCTCGACACCGGGGAGCTGTTTTTT
>TRBD1|-|TRBV2|TRBJ2-1
CASSERFVGQGSYNEQFF
TGTGCCAGCAGTGAACGGTTTGTGGGACAGGGGTCCTACAATGAGCAGTTCTTC
>TRBD2|-|TRBV4-1|TRBJ2-2
CASSQETMSSGHTGELFF
TGCGCCAGCAGCCAAGAGACGATGTCTAGCGGACACACCGGGGAGCTGTTTTTT
>TRBD1|-|TRBV7-9|TRBJ1-4
CASSLDRGGEKLFF
TGTGCCAGCAGCCTTGACAGGGGCGGTGAAAAACTGTTTTTT
>-|-|TRBV9|TRBJ2-1
CASSVENVDNEQFF
TGTGCCAGCAGCGTAGAAAACGTAGACAATGAGCAGTTCTTC
>-|-|TRBV27|TRBJ2-1
CASSLTGLGYNEQFF
TGTGCCAGCAGTTTAACTGGACTGGGATACAATGAGCAGTTCTTC
>TRBD2|-|TRBV7-9|TRBJ2-1
CASSLDGGRTYNEQFF
TGTGCCAGCAGTTTAGACGGCGGGAGGACCTACAATGAGCAGTTCTTC
>TRBD1|-|TRBV10-1|TRBJ2-7
CASSDRRQGAQYF
TGCGCCAGCAGTGACAGGAGACAGGGAGCGCAGTACTTC